The present entry profiles one TCR beta chain with its context. Its target is not known. This record comes from a study of cytotoxic CD8 clonotypes in ibrutinib-treated CLL. Study as a whole: Within the patient group, 11 were relapsed/refractory and fewer than 16 treatment-naive, and about 18 were IGHV unmutated. Sequencing produced an average of roughly 230,000 productive templates and more than 90,000 productive rearrangements per sample. Response sampling took place at median approximately 12 months of treatment, range 6 to 36.

The assay was immunoSEQ multiplex PCR, and TCRdb's table has in-frame clones only and misses some. The profile covers 20,000 to 25,000 clones, with just under 70% appearing a single time and around 30% taken by the ten largest. Findings of the study overall: Clonality was higher at ibrutinib response and returned toward baseline at progression.

The origin of this receptor is a human donor with chronic lymphocytic leukemia. Sequenced material: PBMCs, taken after 24 months of ibrutinib treatment.

CDR3 residues: CASSSIAVNTEAFF. For the CDR3, the DNA is TGTGCCAGCAGCTCGATCGCGGTGAACACTGAAGCTTTCTTT. The chain has TRBV5-6 and TRBJ1-1; D is undetermined. CDR1 is SGHDT and CDR2 is YYEEEE in the germline V gene. V was shortened by 3 bases and J by 0 bases, with 9 bases between the two germline ends. The CDR3 has 14 residues. Full variable domain (rest looked up from reference TRBV5-6 and TRBJ1-1): DAGVTQSPTHLIKTRGQQVTLRCSPKSGHDTVSWYQQALGQGPQFIFQYYEEEERQRGNFPDRFSGHQFPNYSSELNVNALLLGDSALYLCASSSIAVNTEAFFGQGTRLTVV.